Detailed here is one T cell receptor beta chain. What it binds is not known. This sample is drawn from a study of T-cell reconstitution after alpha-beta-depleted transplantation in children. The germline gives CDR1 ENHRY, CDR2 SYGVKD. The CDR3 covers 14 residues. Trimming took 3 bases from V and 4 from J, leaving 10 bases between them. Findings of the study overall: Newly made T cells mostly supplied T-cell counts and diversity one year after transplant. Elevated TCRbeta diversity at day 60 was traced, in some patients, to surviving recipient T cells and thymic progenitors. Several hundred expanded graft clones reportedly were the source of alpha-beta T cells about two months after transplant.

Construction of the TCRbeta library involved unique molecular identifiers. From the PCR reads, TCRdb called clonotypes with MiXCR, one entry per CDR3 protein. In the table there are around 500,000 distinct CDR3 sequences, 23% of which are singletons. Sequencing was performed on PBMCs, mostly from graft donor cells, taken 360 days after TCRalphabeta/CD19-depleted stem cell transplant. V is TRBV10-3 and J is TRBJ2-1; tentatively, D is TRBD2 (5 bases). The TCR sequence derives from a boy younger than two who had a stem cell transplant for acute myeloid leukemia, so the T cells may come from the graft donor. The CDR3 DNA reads TGTGCCATCAGTGAACTAGATGGTTACAATGAGCAGTTCTTC. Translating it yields CAISELDGYNEQFF.